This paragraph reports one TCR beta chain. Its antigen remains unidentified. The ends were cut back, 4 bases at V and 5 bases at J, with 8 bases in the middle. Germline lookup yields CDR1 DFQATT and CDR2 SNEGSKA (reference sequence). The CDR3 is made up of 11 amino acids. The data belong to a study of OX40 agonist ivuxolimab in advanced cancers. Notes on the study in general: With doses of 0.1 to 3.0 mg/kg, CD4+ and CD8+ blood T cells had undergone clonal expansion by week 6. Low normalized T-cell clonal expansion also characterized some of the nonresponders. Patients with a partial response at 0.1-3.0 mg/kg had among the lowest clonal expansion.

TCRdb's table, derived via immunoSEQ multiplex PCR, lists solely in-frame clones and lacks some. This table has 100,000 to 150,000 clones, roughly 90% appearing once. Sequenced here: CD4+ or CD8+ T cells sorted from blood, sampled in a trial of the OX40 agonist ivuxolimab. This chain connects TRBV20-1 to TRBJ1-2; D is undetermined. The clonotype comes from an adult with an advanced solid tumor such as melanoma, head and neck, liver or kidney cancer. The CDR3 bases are TGCAGTGCTACGGATCTTTATGGCTACACCTTC. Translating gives CSATDLYGYTF.